This T cell receptor (beta chain) came from a study of blood T cell repertoires in COVID-19. Across the study: The study drew acute and convalescent COVID-19 samples from the United States, Italy and Spain. The cDNA or gDNA used as material had been derived from T cells, B-cell-depleted T cells, or PBMCs.

Seattle participants joined during active infection and were tracked over time. Study processing details: Amplification of reference gene primers provided the estimated nucleated cell counts. The table came from immunoSEQ multiplex PCR; TCRdb's copy has only in-frame clones and leaves some out. V and J calls and clone size follow that table, whereas D and trimming were derived from the DNA. The sample consists of about 62,000 clones, 75% to 90% of them appearing once. The CDR3 runs to 20 residues. Losses at the gene ends were 4 bases for V and 4 bases for J; bases not matched to a gene: 17. Germline V gene lookup returns CDR1 MGHRA and CDR2 YSYEKL.

The sequence was obtained from a woman aged 60 to 75 with COVID-19, enrolled during active disease. This sequence joins TRBV4-1 and TRBJ2-3, with 13 bases aligning to TRBD2. Sequencing was done on a sample of peripheral blood. CDR3 loop: CASSRAKYRTSGRSSDTQYF. CDR3 coding DNA: TGCGCCAGCAGCCGAGCGAAATATAGGACTAGCGGGAGATCGTCAGATACGCAGTATTTT.